A selection of T cell receptor beta chains follows, all from one sample in a study of cytomegalovirus exposure and HLA in healthy donors. TCRdb's copy holds only in-frame clones and misses some; the assay was immunoSEQ multiplex PCR. Here the sample spans about 250,000 clones, more than 85% being singletons. Sequencing input: PBMCs. Source of these receptors: a man younger than 35 in good health and CMV-seropositive. CDR3s include the opening cysteine and the closing phenylalanine or tryptophan. The order of the fields is J gene, V gene, clone size, D gene, CDR3 DNA, CDR3 protein. D genes are given only for firm matches. The listing skips clone size in some rows; elsewhere it reads once, few, many or a size class.

TRBJ2-5	TRBV2	.	TRBD2	TGTGCCAGCAGGAGGGCCCTAGCGGCCCAAGAGACCCAGTACTTC	CASRRALAAQETQYF
TRBJ1-2	TRBV5-1	.	.	TGCGCCAGCAGCTCGGTAGGGTGGGATGGCTACACCTTC	CASSSVGWDGYTF
TRBJ2-2	TRBV30	.	.	TGTGCCTGGAGTACGGGACGGACCGGGGAGCTGTTTTTT	CAWSTGRTGELFF
TRBJ1-1	TRBV7-2	.	.	TGTGCCAGCAGCGGCACTGAAGCTTTCTTT	CASSGTEAFF
TRBJ2-1	TRBV10-1	.	TRBD1	TGCGCCAGCAGCCCGGGACAGGGTATTATCCATGAGCAGTTCTTC	CASSPGQGIIHEQFF
TRBJ2-6	TRBV27	once	.	TGTGCCAGCAGTTTTTATGAGAGCTCTGGGGCCAACGTCCTGACTTTC	CASSFYESSGANVLTF
TRBJ2-7	TRBV6-1	few	.	TGTGCCAGCAGTGCGGAGGGTCCGACCTACGAGCAGTACTTC	CASSAEGPTYEQYF
TRBJ1-1	TRBV27	.	TRBD1	TGTGCCAGCAGTCTCCGACAGGGGTTCATGAACACTGAAGCTTTCTTT	CASSLRQGFMNTEAFF
TRBJ2-4	TRBV7-3	.	TRBD1	TGTGCCAGCAGCTTAACAGGGGGCGCGGGAAACATTCAGTACTTC	CASSLTGGAGNIQYF
TRBJ2-7	TRBV7-9	.	.	TGTGCCAGCAGCCATCTAGGGACCTCCTACGAGCAGTACTTC	CASSHLGTSYEQYF
TRBJ2-7	TRBV21-1	.	.	TGTGCCAGCAGCGTAGGGGGACTCTACGAGCAGTACTTC	CASSVGGLYEQYF
TRBJ2-5	TRBV18	.	TRBD2	TGTGCCAGCTCACCGATGGGACTAGCAGAGACCCAGTACTTC	CASSPMGLAETQYF
TRBJ2-7	TRBV27	.	.	TGTGCCAGCAGTTTTTCGGGCCACGAGCAGTACTTC	CASSFSGHEQYF
TRBJ1-4	TRBV18	.	.	TGTGCCAGCTCACCACCGAACAGAGGGAATGAAAAACTGTTTTTT	CASSPPNRGNEKLFF
TRBJ2-5	TRBV7-9	.	.	TGTGCCAGCAGCTTAGCGGCAGGTGGAGAGACCCAGTACTTC	CASSLAAGGETQYF
TRBJ2-7	TRBV5-1	.	TRBD2	TGCGCCAGCAGCTTCGGACTAGCGGGAGACCTCTCCTACGAGCAGTACTTC	CASSFGLAGDLSYEQYF
TRBJ2-3	TRBV19	.	TRBD1	TGTGCCACCTCAGGCAGGGGGCGGACAGATACGCAGTATTTT	CATSGRGRTDTQYF
TRBJ2-2	TRBV29-1	.	TRBD1	TGCAGCGTTGAATGGGCGACAGGGGGATACACCGGGGAGCTGTTTTTT	CSVEWATGGYTGELFF
TRBJ2-1	TRBV6-5	many	TRBD2	TGTGCCAGCAGTTACAGACTAGCGGGAGTAAGTGAGCAGTTCTTC	CASSYRLAGVSEQFF
TRBJ2-1	TRBV2	.	TRBD2	TGTGCCAGCAGAAGGTCCTTAGCGGGGAGAGTCTACAATGAGCAGTTCTTC	CASRRSLAGRVYNEQFF
TRBJ1-2	TRBV6-5	.	.	TGTGCCAGCAGTTACACGGCCAGGGGCAGTGGCTACACCTTC	CASSYTARGSGYTF
TRBJ1-1	TRBV27	.	.	TGTGCCAGCAGTTTATCACAGGGCACTGAAGCTTTCTTT	CASSLSQGTEAFF
TRBJ1-2	TRBV29-1	.	.	TGCAGCGTTTCCGATCCAGGGGATCGTGGCTACACCTTC	CSVSDPGDRGYTF